This T cell receptor (beta chain) derives from a study of response to subunit inactivated influenza vaccine. One entry per CDR3 protein results from TCRdb running MiXCR on the RT-PCR reads. The sample carries some 800,000 distinct CDR3 sequences, approximately 21% recorded once. This clonotype was detected a few times. Germline trimming cut 3 bases from V and 8 bases from J; bases unmatched to any gene: 9. The CDR3 has 16 residues. This sequence was found in a man aged 50 to 59 who received an inactivated influenza vaccine. Source: PBMCs from blood, taken 4 to 6 days after vaccination. The chain employs TRBV12-3 or TRBV12-4 and TRBJ2-1; TRBD1 matches at 11 bases. CDR3 sequence: CASSFPMGQGGDEQFF. The CDR3, as DNA: TGTGCCAGCAGTTTCCCCATGGGACAGGGGGGCGATGAGCAGTTCTTC.